This entry is about one T cell receptor beta chain. The record originates from a study of blood T cell repertoires in COVID-19. About the study: Whether acute or convalescent, the COVID-19 samples came from the United States, Italy and Spain. The analysed material was cDNA or gDNA that came from T cells, B-cell-depleted T cells, or PBMCs.

The CDR3 is 13 amino acids. V gave up 1 base and J gave up 8 bases, with 9 bases separating them. The germline gives CDR1 SGHAT, CDR2 FQNNGV. In the original processing: The assay estimated nucleated cells by amplifying reference gene primers. Method: immunoSEQ multiplex PCR; TCRdb's copy keeps in-frame clones and lacks some. The V and J calls and clone size come from that table; D and trimming were worked out from the DNA. The table records about 78,000 clones, roughly nine tenths of them present only once. This sequence was found in a man aged 50 or older with active or convalescent COVID-19. Material: peripheral blood. The chain recombines TRBV11-2 with TRBJ2-1; D may be TRBD1 (6 bases). The CDR3 is CASSLGDTDEQFF. CDR3 coding DNA: TGTGCCAGCAGCTTAGGGGACACCGATGAGCAGTTCTTC.